Shown below are 21 T cell receptor beta chains from a single sample sequenced in a study of blood T cell repertoires in COVID-19. The data were produced by immunoSEQ multiplex PCR, yet TCRdb's version contains in-frame clones alone and is incomplete. The sample has around 26,000 clones, approximately 78% seen once. The specimen was peripheral blood. Receptors originate from a woman between 70 and 85 years old with COVID-19, enrolled during active disease.

The chain combines TRBV7-8 with TRBJ1-6; tentatively, D is TRBD1 (5 bases). The CDR3 spans 14 residues. Germline values: CDR1 SGHVS, CDR2 FQNEAQ. Trimming took off 3 bases at V and 8 bases at J, with 11 bases between the two ends. CDR3 sequence: CASSLTAQYSPLHF. Written as DNA, the CDR3 is TGTGCCAGCAGCTTGACAGCACAGTATTCACCCCTCCACTTT.

The CDR3 protein is CSVASGGNQPQHF. Here the CDR3 DNA reads TGCAGCGTTGCATCAGGGGGTAATCAGCCCCAGCATTTT. V gene TRBV29-1 combines with J gene TRBJ1-5; 7 bases line up with TRBD1. This CDR3 region has 13 residues. CDR1 SQVTM and CDR2 ANQGSEA come from the germline V gene. V trimming: 4 bases; J trimming: 4 bases; junction bases outside the gene matches: 4.

This clone appeared once. The V gene is TRBV7-2, the J gene TRBJ1-2; no clear D. The CDR3 runs 13 residues. Germline V gene lookup returns CDR1 SGHTA and CDR2 FQGNSA. Trimming removed 3 bases from V and 5 bases from J, with 10 bases in between. CDR3 in DNA: TGTGCCAGCAGCTTCCGAGCCTCTTATGGCTACACCTTC. This gives the protein CASSFRASYGYTF.

The chain combines TRBV21-1 with TRBJ1-2; TRBD1, the table's D call, was not compared with the DNA. TRBV21-1 is noted as a pseudogene. The CDR3 contains 15 residues. DNA for the CDR3: TGTGCCAGCAGCGGGCAAGACGCTCCTACTGGGGGCTACACCTTC. Protein sequence: CASSGQDAPTGGYTF.

The rearrangement uses TRBV7-9 and TRBJ1-4; no reliable D call. Trimming cost V 1 base and J 1 base, with 7 bases left between them. Germline V gene data show CDR1 as SEHNR and CDR2 as FQNEAQ (reference sequence). The CDR3 is made up of 15 amino acids. CDR3 DNA: TGTGCCAGCAGCTTAGAAAGCGTAACTAATGAAAAACTGTTTTTT. Translation: CASSLESVTNEKLFF.

The chain recombines TRBV7-9 with TRBJ2-7, with 9 bases fitting TRBD2. The germline gives CDR1 SEHNR, CDR2 FQNEAQ (reference sequence). The CDR3 totals 14 residues. With V trimmed by 3 bases and J by 5 bases, 5 bases remained unmatched. For the CDR3, the DNA is TGTGCCAGCAGCTTTAGTTTAGCGGGGGACGAGCAGTACTTC. This codes for CASSFSLAGDEQYF.

The genes are TRBV19 and TRBJ2-1; 11 bases line up with TRBD2. CDR1 is LNHDA, CDR2 SQIVND, per germline (reference sequence). The CDR3 sequence is 15 residues long. J gave up 4 bases and V 6 bases, and 5 bases lay outside the gene matches. This chain's CDR3 is CASRLSSGRYNEQFF. In DNA form, the CDR3 reads TGTGCCAGTAGGTTATCTAGCGGGAGGTACAATGAGCAGTTCTTC.

J is TRBJ1-1 and V is TRBV5-1; TRBD1 is a possible D gene (5 bases). Germline V lookup: CDR1 SGHRS, CDR2 YFSETQ. V was clipped by 5 bases and J by 5 bases, with 10 bases between them. The CDR3 has 12 residues. The CDR3 sequence is CASRGGATEAFF. CDR3 DNA sequence: TGCGCCAGCAGGGGAGGGGCTACTGAAGCTTTCTTT.

This chain joins TRBV6-5 and TRBJ1-5; perhaps TRBD1 as D (5 bases). The CDR3 spans 15 residues. Germline CDR1 and CDR2: MNHEY and SVGAGI. Trimming took off 8 bases at V and 2 bases at J, with 16 bases between the two ends. Here the CDR3 DNA reads TGTGCCAGCCTTATACAGGCTCTTGGCAATCAGCCCCAGCATTTT. Amino acid sequence: CASLIQALGNQPQHF.

This chain joins TRBV4-3 and TRBJ2-1; 13 bases map to TRBD2. The germline V gene has CDR1 LGHNA and CDR2 YSLEER. The CDR3 has 18 residues. With 1 base clipped from V and 12 bases from J, the junction kept 15 bases outside the gene matches. DNA of the CDR3: TGCGCCAGCAGCCAAGCGTGGATTGCGGGGACTAGCGGGATCTCGCAGTTCTTC. Translation: CASSQAWIAGTSGISQFF.

The V and J genes are TRBV4-1 and TRBJ2-5; the D gene is possibly TRBD2 (5 bases). The V and J ends lost 0 bases and 5 bases respectively, with 13 bases between them. Germline V gives CDR1 MGHRA, CDR2 YSYEKL. The CDR3 is 15 amino acids. The CDR3 sequence: CASSQDIGEGETQYF. The CDR3 DNA reads as TGCGCCAGCAGCCAAGATATCGGGGAAGGGGAGACCCAGTACTTC.

The chain joins TRBV7-2 to TRBJ1-2, with D possibly being TRBD1 (6 bases). From germline, CDR1 is SGHTA and CDR2 FQGNSA. Trimming shortened V by 3 bases and J by 4 bases, and 12 bases separated the two germline ends. The CDR3 extends over 14 amino acids. CDR3 in DNA: TGTGCCAGCAGCTTGCAGACAGGTTTCTATGGCTACACCTTC. It codes for CASSLQTGFYGYTF. The complete variable domain, with remaining parts taken from reference TRBV7-2 and TRBJ1-2, reads GAGVSQSPSNKVTEKGKDVELRCDPISGHTALYWYRQSLGQGLEFLIYFQGNSAPDKSGLPSDRFSAERTGGSVSTLTIQRTQQEDSAVYLCASSLQTGFYGYTFGSGTRLTVV.

This chain connects TRBV18 to TRBJ2-3, with 15 bases that match TRBD2. V was clipped by 3 bases and J by 3 bases; unmatched bases: 1. The CDR3 spans 16 residues. Germline CDR1 KGHSH, CDR2 LQKENI. CDR3 sequence reads: CASSPGTSGRTDTQYF. The CDR3 DNA sequence: TGTGCCAGCTCACCCGGGACTAGCGGGAGGACAGATACGCAGTATTTT.

This clone was observed once. This chain connects TRBV4-1 to TRBJ2-7, with a tentative D call TRBD2 (5 bases). Trimming took off 0 bases at V and 5 bases at J, with 8 bases between the two ends. CDR1 and CDR2 from the germline V gene are MGHRA and YSYEKL. The CDR3 extends over 13 amino acids. In DNA, the CDR3 is TGCGCCAGCAGCCAAGATCCCGGGGACGAGCAGTACTTC. Its protein product is CASSQDPGDEQYF.

J is TRBJ2-1 and V is TRBV9, with D uncertain. The germline V and J ends were trimmed by 4 bases and 1 base, with 12 bases remaining between them. The germline V gene has CDR1 SGDLS and CDR2 YYNGEE. The CDR3 is made up of 15 amino acids. CDR3 DNA sequence: TGTGCCAGCAGCCCCACTGGGCCTTCCTACAATGAGCAGTTCTTC. Translated: CASSPTGPSYNEQFF.

This clone has only a few counts. V and J are TRBV5-1 and TRBJ1-2, with D maybe TRBD1 (5 bases). The CDR3 contains 16 residues. Germline-derived CDR1 and CDR2 are SGHRS and YFSETQ. V shed 0 bases and J shed 4 bases, with 16 bases lying between them. This CDR3 reads CASSLGQGWSLYGYTF. DNA for the CDR3: TGCGCCAGCAGCTTGGGTCAGGGATGGTCTCTCTATGGCTACACCTTC.

This chain uses TRBV6-2 or TRBV6-3 with TRBJ1-1; a possible D gene is TRBD1 (6 bases). The germline gives CDR1 MNHEY, CDR2 SVGEGT. There are 14 residues in the CDR3. V was clipped by 5 bases and J by 1 base, with 11 bases between them. Here the CDR3 DNA reads TGTGCCAGCAGTCCACCGGGACAGAACACTGAAGCTTTCTTT. Its translation is CASSPPGQNTEAFF.

V gene TRBV15 combines with J gene TRBJ1-2, with 7 positions matching TRBD1. Trimming took 0 bases from V and 2 from J; bases not matched to a gene: 3. Germline CDR1 reads LNHNV; CDR2 reads YYDKDF (reference sequence). The CDR3 is 15 amino acids. DNA for the CDR3: TGTGCCACCAGCAGAGAAGGGGACAGAAACTATGGCTACACCTTC. Protein: CATSREGDRNYGYTF.

The CDR3 coding sequence is TGTGCCAGCAGACCACAGGTCTCCTACGAGCAGTACTTC. Translating gives CASRPQVSYEQYF. The J gene is TRBJ2-7, the V gene TRBV7-4; D perhaps matches TRBD1 (5 bases). CDR1 and CDR2 from the germline V gene are SGHVT and SQSDAQ. The ends were cut back, 6 bases at V and 0 bases at J, with 9 bases in the middle. The CDR3 runs to 13 residues.

This chain connects TRBV7-9 to TRBJ2-2; D gene ambiguous. This CDR3 contains 13 residues. CDR1 and CDR2 from the germline V gene are SEHNR and FQNEAQ (reference sequence). Trimming removed 3 bases at V and 8 bases at J, with 10 bases between. CDR3: CASSFRSSGELFF. CDR3 nucleotides: TGTGCCAGCAGCTTCCGGTCATCAGGGGAGCTGTTTTTT.

This clone has just one count. The chain joins TRBV11-3 to TRBJ2-1, with TRBD2 matching 12 bases. J was trimmed by 9 bases and V by 1 base; bases with no gene match: 7. The CDR3 loop spans 16 amino acids. Germline assignment: CDR1 SGHNT and CDR2 YENEEA. The CDR3 sequence is CASSLGSSGGAGEQFF. The CDR3 DNA sequence: TGTGCCAGCAGCTTAGGTTCTAGCGGGGGGGCCGGTGAGCAGTTCTTC.